What follows describes a single T cell receptor beta chain. Its antigen remains unidentified. Produced via immunoSEQ multiplex PCR; TCRdb's table is partial and in-frame only. This sample has about 2.4 million clones, with 93% found just once. These data are taken from a study of shared clonotypes between healthy human individuals. Points from the study as a whole: Shared clonotypes: approximately 4.5% naive CD4, about 4% naive CD8, 2.3% memory CD4, 0.35% to 0.5% memory CD8. Shared clonotypes across all four donors exceeded non-shared ones in generation probability. Researchers found naive subsets generally carried larger estimated richness than memory subsets.

Germline loops: CDR1 MNHEY, CDR2 SMNVEV (reference sequence). This CDR3 spans 16 amino acids. The source of this sequence is a man aged 18 to 29 in good health. Some clones in this sample may be carry-over from other donors' samples. What was sequenced was naive CD4+ T cells from PBMCs. Subset reported: CD45RA+ positively selected. The chain joins TRBV27 to TRBJ2-5; 10 bases align to TRBD2. The J call is doubtful: the DNA matches TRBJ2-7 better. The CDR3: CASSSPSSGSANEQYF. The CDR3 DNA reads as TGTGCCAGCAGTTCCCCCTCTAGCGGGAGTGCGAACGAGCAGTACTTC.